This T cell receptor beta chain was profiled in a study of Graves' ophthalmopathy and Graves' hyperthyroidism. This CDR3 contains 14 residues. Germline CDR1 and CDR2: SGHRS and YFSETQ. V was shortened by 7 bases and J by 0 bases, with 13 bases between the two germline ends. At least ten counts were recorded for this clonotype. Amplified TCR beta CDR3 regions were obtained using RNA transcripts as template. HTBI primers primed a first-round RT-PCR, and a second-round multiplex PCR followed. TCRdb processed the multiplex PCR reads anew with MiXCR; each CDR3 protein has one entry. Of over a million distinct CDR3 sequences detected, about two fifths appear once; the ten largest clones hold around 10%.

The chain carries TRBV5-1 and TRBJ1-1; the D gene is possibly TRBD1 (6 bases). The TCR originated in an adult man with Graves' hyperthyroidism. Sequenced material: peripheral blood or thyroid tissue (not recorded which). The CDR3 sequence: CASEPTGMNTEAFF. Here the CDR3 DNA reads TGCGCCAGCGAGCCCACAGGGATGAACACTGAAGCTTTCTTT.